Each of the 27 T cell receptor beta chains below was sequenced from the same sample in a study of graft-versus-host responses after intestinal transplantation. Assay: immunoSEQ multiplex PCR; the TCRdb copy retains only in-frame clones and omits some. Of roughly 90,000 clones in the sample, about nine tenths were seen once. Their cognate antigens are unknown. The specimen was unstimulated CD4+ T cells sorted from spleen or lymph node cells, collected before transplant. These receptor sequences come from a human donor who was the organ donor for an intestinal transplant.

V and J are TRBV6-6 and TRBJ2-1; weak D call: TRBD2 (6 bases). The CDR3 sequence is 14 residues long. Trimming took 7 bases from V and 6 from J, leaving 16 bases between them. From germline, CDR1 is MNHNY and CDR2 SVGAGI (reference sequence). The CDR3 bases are TGTGCCAGCACTACCGGGACTCCAACCAATGAGCAGTTCTTC. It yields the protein CASTTGTPTNEQFF.

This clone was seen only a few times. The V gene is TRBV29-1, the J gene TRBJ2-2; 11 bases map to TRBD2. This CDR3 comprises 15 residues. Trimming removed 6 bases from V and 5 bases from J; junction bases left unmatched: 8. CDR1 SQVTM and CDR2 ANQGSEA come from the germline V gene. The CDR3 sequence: CSVGLAASLTGELFF. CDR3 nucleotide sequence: TGCAGCGTGGGACTAGCGGCCTCCTTGACCGGGGAGCTGTTTTTT.

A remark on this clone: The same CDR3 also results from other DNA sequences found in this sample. CDR3 DNA sequence: TGTGCCAGCAGCGTAGCGGGGGGCCGTACAGATACGCAGTATTTT. It encodes CASSVAGGRTDTQYF. J is TRBJ2-3 and V is TRBV9; a weak D match, TRBD2 (7 bases). This CDR3 spans 15 amino acids. CDR1 SGDLS and CDR2 YYNGEE come from the germline V gene. V shed 0 bases and J shed 3 bases, with 11 bases lying between them.

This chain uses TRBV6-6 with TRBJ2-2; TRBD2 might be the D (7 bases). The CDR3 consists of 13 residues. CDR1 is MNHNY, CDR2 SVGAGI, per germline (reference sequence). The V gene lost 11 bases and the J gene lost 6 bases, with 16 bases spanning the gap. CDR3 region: CAGGDIRAGELFF. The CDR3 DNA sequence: TGTGCCGGGGGGGACATAAGGGCCGGGGAGCTGTTTTTT.

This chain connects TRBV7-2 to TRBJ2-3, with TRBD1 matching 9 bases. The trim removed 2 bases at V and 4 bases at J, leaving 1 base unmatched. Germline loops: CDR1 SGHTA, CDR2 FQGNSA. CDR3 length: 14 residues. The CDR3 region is CASSLWTGADTQYF. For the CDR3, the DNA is TGTGCCAGCAGCTTATGGACAGGGGCAGATACGCAGTATTTT. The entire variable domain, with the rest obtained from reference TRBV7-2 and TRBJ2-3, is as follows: GAGVSQSPSNKVTEKGKDVELRCDPISGHTALYWYRQSLGQGLEFLIYFQGNSAPDKSGLPSDRFSAERTGGSVSTLTIQRTQQEDSAVYLCASSLWTGADTQYFGPGTRLTVL.

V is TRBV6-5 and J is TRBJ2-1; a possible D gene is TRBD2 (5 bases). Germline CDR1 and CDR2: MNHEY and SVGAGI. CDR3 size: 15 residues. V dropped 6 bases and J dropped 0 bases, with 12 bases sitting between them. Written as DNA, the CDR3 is TGTGCCAGCAGGATGGACTTCAGCTCCTACAATGAGCAGTTCTTC. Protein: CASRMDFSSYNEQFF.

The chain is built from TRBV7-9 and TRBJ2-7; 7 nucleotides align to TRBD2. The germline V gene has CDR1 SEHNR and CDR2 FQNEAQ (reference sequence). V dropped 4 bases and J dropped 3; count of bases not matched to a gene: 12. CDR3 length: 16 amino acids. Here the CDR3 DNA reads TGTGCCAGCAGCTCCCTCCGAGGGAGGGTGGTCTACGAGCAGTACTTC. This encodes CASSSLRGRVVYEQYF.

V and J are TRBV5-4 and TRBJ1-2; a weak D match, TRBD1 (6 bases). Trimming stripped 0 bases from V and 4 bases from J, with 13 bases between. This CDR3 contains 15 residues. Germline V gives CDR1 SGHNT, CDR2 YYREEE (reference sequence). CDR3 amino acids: CASSLGGRGSYGYTF. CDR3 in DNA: TGTGCCAGCAGCTTGGGGGGTAGGGGGTCCTATGGCTACACCTTC. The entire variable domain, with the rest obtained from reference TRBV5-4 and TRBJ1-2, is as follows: ETGVTQSPTHLIKTRGQQVTLRCSSQSGHNTVSWYQQALGQGPQFIFQYYREEENGRGNFPPRFSGLQFPNYSSELNVNALELDDSALYLCASSLGGRGSYGYTFGSGTRLTVV.

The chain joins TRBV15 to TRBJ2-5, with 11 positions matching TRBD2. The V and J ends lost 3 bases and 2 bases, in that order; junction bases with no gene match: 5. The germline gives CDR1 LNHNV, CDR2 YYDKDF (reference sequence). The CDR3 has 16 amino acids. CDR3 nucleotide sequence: TGTGCCACCAGCAGCGCCGGGACTAGCGGACAAGAGACCCAGTACTTC. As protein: CATSSAGTSGQETQYF.

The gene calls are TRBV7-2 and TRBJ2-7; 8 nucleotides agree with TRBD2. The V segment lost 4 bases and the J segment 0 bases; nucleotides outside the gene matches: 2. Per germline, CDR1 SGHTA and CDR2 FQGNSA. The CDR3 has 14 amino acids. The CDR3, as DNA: TGTGCCAGCAGCTCGAGCGGGGGCTCCTACGAGCAGTACTTC. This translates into CASSSSGGSYEQYF.

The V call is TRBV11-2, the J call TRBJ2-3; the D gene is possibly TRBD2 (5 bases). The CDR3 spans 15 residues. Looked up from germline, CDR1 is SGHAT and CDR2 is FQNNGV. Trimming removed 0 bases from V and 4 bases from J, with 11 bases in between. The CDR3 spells CASSLDGAGPDTQYF. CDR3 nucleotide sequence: TGTGCCAGCAGCTTAGATGGTGCGGGCCCAGATACGCAGTATTTT.

As DNA, the CDR3 is TGTGCCAGCAGTGTAGACACGGGGGGCTGGGGAGAGACCCAGTACTTC. It encodes CASSVDTGGWGETQYF. The chain combines TRBV6-1 with TRBJ2-5; the D gene is possibly TRBD2 (7 bases). The V end was cut by 4 bases, the J end by 4 bases, with 19 bases between. CDR3 length: 16 amino acids. CDR1 and CDR2 from the germline V gene are MNHNS and SASEGT.

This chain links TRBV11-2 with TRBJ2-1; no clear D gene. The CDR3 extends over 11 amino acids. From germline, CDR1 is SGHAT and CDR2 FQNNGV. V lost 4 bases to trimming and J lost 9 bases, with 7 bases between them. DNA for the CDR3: TGTGCCAGCAGCTCAGTTCGTGAGCAGTTCTTC. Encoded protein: CASSSVREQFF.

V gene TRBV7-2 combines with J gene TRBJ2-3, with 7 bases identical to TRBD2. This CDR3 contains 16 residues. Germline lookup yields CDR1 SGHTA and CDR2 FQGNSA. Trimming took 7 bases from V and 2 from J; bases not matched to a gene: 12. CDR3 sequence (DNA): TGTGCCAGCACTTTAGGGCCGGGAGGCGCCACAGATACGCAGTATTTT. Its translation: CASTLGPGGATDTQYF.

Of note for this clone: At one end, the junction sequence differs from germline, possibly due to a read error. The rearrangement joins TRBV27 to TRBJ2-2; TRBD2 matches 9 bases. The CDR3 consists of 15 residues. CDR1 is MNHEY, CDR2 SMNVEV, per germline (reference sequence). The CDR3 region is CASTRRGGNTGKLFF. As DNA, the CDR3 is TGTGCCAGTACACGGCGGGGGGGAAACACCGGGAAGCTGTTTTTT.

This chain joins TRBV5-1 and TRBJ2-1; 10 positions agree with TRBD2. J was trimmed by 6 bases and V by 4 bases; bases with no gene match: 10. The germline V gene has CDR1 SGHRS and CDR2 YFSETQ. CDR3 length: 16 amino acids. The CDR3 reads CASSPLIAGGSNEQFF. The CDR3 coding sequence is TGCGCCAGCAGCCCCCTAATAGCGGGGGGTTCCAATGAGCAGTTCTTC.

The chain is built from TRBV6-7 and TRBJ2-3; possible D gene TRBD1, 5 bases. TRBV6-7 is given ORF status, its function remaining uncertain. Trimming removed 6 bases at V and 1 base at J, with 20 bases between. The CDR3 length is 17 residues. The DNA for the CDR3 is TGTGCCAGCAGCCGAATTACCGACAGAAGTTGCACAGATACGCAGTATTTT. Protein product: CASSRITDRSCTDTQYF.

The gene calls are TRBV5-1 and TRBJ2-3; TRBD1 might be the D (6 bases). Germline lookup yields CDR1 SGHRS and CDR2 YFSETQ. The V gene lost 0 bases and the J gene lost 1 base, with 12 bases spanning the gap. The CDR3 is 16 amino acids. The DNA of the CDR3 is TGCGCCAGCAGCTTGGGGCAGGGGCCACGCACAGATACGCAGTATTTT. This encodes CASSLGQGPRTDTQYF.

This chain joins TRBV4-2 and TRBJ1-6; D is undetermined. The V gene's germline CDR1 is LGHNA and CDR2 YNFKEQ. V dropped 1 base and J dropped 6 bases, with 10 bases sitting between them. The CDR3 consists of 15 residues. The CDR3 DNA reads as TGTGCCAGCAGCCAAGCGGGGTTTGGTAATTCACCCCTCCACTTT. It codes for CASSQAGFGNSPLHF.

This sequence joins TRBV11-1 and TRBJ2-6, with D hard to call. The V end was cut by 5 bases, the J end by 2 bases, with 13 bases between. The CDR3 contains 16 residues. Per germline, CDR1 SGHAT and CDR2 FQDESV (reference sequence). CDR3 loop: CASSPYLSAGANVLTF. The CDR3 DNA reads TGTGCCAGCAGCCCGTATCTTTCGGCTGGGGCCAACGTCCTGACTTTC.

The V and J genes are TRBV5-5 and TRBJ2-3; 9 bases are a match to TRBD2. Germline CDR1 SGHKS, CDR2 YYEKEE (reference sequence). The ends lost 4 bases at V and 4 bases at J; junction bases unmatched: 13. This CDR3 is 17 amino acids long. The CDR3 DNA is TGTGCCAGCAGCCTCGTAGTAGGAGCGGGAGGCCCAGATACGCAGTATTTT. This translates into CASSLVVGAGGPDTQYF.

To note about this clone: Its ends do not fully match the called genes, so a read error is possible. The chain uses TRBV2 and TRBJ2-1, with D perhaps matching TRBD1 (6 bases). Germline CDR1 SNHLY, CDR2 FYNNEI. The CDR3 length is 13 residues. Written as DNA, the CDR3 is TGTGCCAGCAGTGGTCATACCGGGACACCTGCCCTCTTC. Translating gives CASSGHTGTPALF. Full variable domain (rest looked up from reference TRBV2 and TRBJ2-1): EPEVTQTPSHQVTQMGQEVILRCVPISNHLYFYWYRQILGQKVEFLVSFYNNEISEKSEIFDDQFSVERPDGSNFTLKIRSTKLEDSAMYFCASSGHTGTPALFGPGTRLTVL.

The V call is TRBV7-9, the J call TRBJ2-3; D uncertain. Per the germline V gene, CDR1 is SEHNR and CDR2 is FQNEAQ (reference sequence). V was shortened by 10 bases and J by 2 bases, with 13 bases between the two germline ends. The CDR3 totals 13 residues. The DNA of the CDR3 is TGTGCCACCCACCTGGCCTCCACAGATACGCAGTATTTT. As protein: CATHLASTDTQYF.

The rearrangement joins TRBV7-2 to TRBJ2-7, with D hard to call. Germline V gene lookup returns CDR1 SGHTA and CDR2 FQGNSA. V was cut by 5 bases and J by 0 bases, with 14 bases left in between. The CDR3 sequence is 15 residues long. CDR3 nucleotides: TGTGCCAGCAGCCCTAGATGGCCGAGCTCCTACGAGCAGTACTTC. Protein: CASSPRWPSSYEQYF.

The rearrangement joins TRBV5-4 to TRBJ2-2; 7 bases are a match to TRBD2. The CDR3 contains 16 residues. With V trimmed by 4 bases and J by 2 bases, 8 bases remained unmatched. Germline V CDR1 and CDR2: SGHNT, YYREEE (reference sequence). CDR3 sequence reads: CASSPRRETNTGELFF. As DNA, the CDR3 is TGTGCCAGCAGCCCCCGGCGGGAGACAAACACCGGGGAGCTGTTTTTT.

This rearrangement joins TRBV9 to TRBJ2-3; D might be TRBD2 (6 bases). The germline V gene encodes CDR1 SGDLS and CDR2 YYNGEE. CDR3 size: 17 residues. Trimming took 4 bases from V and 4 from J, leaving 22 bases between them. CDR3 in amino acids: CASSYRGRDFGADTQYF. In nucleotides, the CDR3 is TGTGCCAGCAGCTATAGAGGGCGGGACTTCGGGGCAGATACGCAGTATTTT.

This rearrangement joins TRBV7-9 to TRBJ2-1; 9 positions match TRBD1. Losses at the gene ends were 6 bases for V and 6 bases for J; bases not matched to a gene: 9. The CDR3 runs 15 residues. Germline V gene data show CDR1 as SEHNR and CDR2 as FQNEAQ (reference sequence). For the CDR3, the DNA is TGTGCCAGCAGTCCCGGGACAGGGTCTTCCAATGAGCAGTTCTTC. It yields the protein CASSPGTGSSNEQFF.